This T cell receptor (beta chain) was retrieved from a study of blood T cell repertoires in COVID-19. For the study at large: Some COVID-19 samples were acute and others convalescent; all came from the United States, Italy and Spain.

Original processing notes: Scientists estimated how many nucleated cells there were by amplifying reference gene primers. The method was immunoSEQ multiplex PCR; TCRdb's version includes in-frame clones alone and lacks a portion of them. D and trimming come from the DNA, and the V and J calls and clone size come from that table. The table has approximately 500,000 clones, 80% to 90% seen once. The source of this sequence is a human donor in a cohort sampled during active COVID-19. Input material: peripheral blood.

CDR3 DNA: TGCGCCAGCAGACTCGGGACTAGCGGGAGGGCCGGGGACGAGCAGTACTTC. Protein product: CASRLGTSGRAGDEQYF. The rearrangement uses TRBV5-1 and TRBJ2-7, with 16 bases that match TRBD2. CDR3 length equals 17 residues. V was clipped by 5 bases and J by 5 bases; unmatched bases: 10. Germline V lookup: CDR1 SGHRS, CDR2 YFSETQ.